A selection of T cell receptor beta chains follows, all from one sample in a study of blood T cell repertoires in COVID-19. Data came from immunoSEQ multiplex PCR; TCRdb stores just in-frame clones and leaves some out. The sample lists about 200,000 clones, over 60% occurring once. Source material: peripheral blood. These receptors were collected from a woman between 70 and 85 years old with acute or convalescent COVID-19. Each CDR3 is given with its conserved first and last residue. A D gene is named only where the DNA matches it firmly. Expanded clones get a size class; other rows say once, few or many, or leave the size out.

j_call clone_size d_call v_call cdr3_aa cdr3_nt
TRBJ1-1 NA NA TRBV7-9 CASSLSGGMNTEAFF TGTGCCAGCAGCTTGAGCGGTGGGATGAACACTGAAGCTTTCTTT
TRBJ1-6 NA NA TRBV5-1 CASSLEAASSSPLHF TGCGCCAGCAGCTTGGAGGCGGCATCCAGTTCACCCCTCCACTTT
TRBJ2-2 NA NA TRBV11-1 CASSLGDRNTGELFF TGTGCCAGCAGCTTAGGCGACAGGAACACCGGGGAGCTGTTTTTT
TRBJ2-3 once NA TRBV28 CASSLVTSSTDTQYF TGTGCCAGCAGTTTAGTAACTAGTTCGACAGATACGCAGTATTTT
TRBJ2-2 NA TRBD2 TRBV27 CASSPGTSGNTGELFF TGTGCCAGCAGTCCAGGGACTAGCGGGAACACCGGGGAGCTGTTTTTT
TRBJ2-1 NA NA TRBV18 CASSPEDEQFF TGTGCCAGCTCACCCGAGGATGAGCAGTTCTTC
TRBJ1-3 NA TRBD1 TRBV2 CASSEDRGSGNTIYF TGTGCCAGCAGCGAGGACAGGGGTTCTGGAAACACCATATATTTT
TRBJ2-1 many TRBD1 TRBV11-2 CASSLGTGYHDEQFF TGTGCCAGCAGCTTGGGGACAGGGTACCATGATGAGCAGTTCTTC
TRBJ2-3 NA TRBD2 TRBV4-1 CASSQESGGRTGSTDTQYF TGCGCCAGCAGCCAAGAATCGGGCGGGAGGACGGGAAGCACAGATACGCAGTATTTT
TRBJ1-3 NA NA TRBV29-1 CSVEFGFSGNTIYF TGCAGCGTTGAATTCGGTTTCTCTGGAAACACCATATATTTT
TRBJ2-3 once NA TRBV4-2 CASSQAAGFRTDTQYF TGTGCCAGCAGCCAAGCTGCGGGATTCCGCACAGATACGCAGTATTTT
TRBJ1-3 NA NA TRBV7-9 CASSLGQGRNTIYF TGTGCCAGCAGCTTAGGGCAGGGCAGAAACACCATATATTTT
TRBJ2-5 NA TRBD1 TRBV28 CASITGARDASYQETQYF TGTGCCAGCATTACAGGGGCTAGGGATGCCTCGTACCAAGAGACCCAGTACTTC
TRBJ2-2 NA TRBD2 TRBV7-2 CASSPFFTSGRASGELFF TGTGCCAGCAGCCCGTTTTTTACTAGCGGGAGGGCTAGCGGGGAGCTGTTTTTT
TRBJ1-1 NA TRBD1 TRBV27 CASSGRTGMNTEAFF TGTGCCAGCAGTGGTCGGACAGGTATGAACACTGAAGCTTTCTTT
TRBJ1-2 NA TRBD1 TRBV7-8 CASSLGGTANYGYTF TGTGCCAGCAGCTTAGGAGGGACAGCTAACTATGGCTACACCTTC
TRBJ2-5 once NA TRBV3-1/TRBV3-2 CASSQGSSGETQYF TGTGCCAGCAGCCAAGGGTCCTCAGGAGAGACCCAGTACTTC
TRBJ2-4 NA TRBD2 TRBV28 CASTTSGSLRAKNIQYF TGTGCCAGCACGACTAGCGGGAGTCTCCGCGCCAAAAACATTCAGTACTTC
TRBJ2-7 NA TRBD2 TRBV19 CASRASGTYEQYF TGTGCCAGTAGAGCTAGCGGTACCTACGAGCAGTACTTC
TRBJ2-2 NA NA TRBV4-1 CASSQDFHGSRDTGELFF TGCGCCAGCAGCCAAGATTTTCATGGGAGTAGGGACACCGGGGAGCTGTTTTTT
TRBJ2-7 NA TRBD2 TRBV6-5 CASSYSRLAGTYEQYF TGTGCCAGCAGTTACTCGAGGCTAGCGGGGACCTACGAGCAGTACTTC
TRBJ1-1 NA NA TRBV12-3/TRBV12-4 CASSPRTVEAFF TGTGCCAGCAGTCCTCGGACAGTTGAAGCTTTCTTT
TRBJ2-3 NA NA TRBV3-1/TRBV3-2 CASSQDPQQADTQYF TGTGCCAGCAGCCAAGACCCCCAACAAGCAGATACGCAGTATTTT
TRBJ2-3 NA TRBD2 TRBV5-1 CASSPGLAGATQYF TGCGCCAGCAGCCCGGGACTAGCGGGAGCTACGCAGTATTTT
TRBJ1-1 once NA TRBV29-1 CSVVGRQGAFF TGCAGCGTTGTTGGCAGGCAGGGGGCTTTCTTT
TRBJ1-1 NA TRBD1 TRBV5-1 CASSLLRQGNTEAFF TGCGCCAGCAGCTTGCTCCGACAGGGAAACACTGAAGCTTTCTTT
TRBJ1-1 NA NA TRBV10-2 CASSDSNTEAFF TGCGCCAGCAGTGACAGTAACACTGAAGCTTTCTTT
TRBJ2-7 NA TRBD1 TRBV19 CASSLRDRGPYEQYF TGTGCCAGTAGTCTCCGGGACAGGGGCCCCTACGAGCAGTACTTC
TRBJ1-2 NA NA TRBV5-4 CASSTDRTISYTF TGTGCCAGCAGCACGGACAGAACGATAAGCTACACCTTC
TRBJ2-3 once NA TRBV12-3/TRBV12-4 CASSPSVDTQYF TGTGCCAGCAGCCCAAGCGTGGATACGCAGTATTTT
TRBJ1-3 NA TRBD1 TRBV27 CASSRTGGSGNTIYF TGTGCCAGCAGTCGGACAGGGGGCTCTGGAAACACCATATATTTT
TRBJ2-7 NA NA TRBV2 CASSGRGRFYEQYF TGTGCCAGCAGTGGCCGGGGTAGGTTCTACGAGCAGTACTTC
TRBJ1-3 NA NA TRBV5-1 CASTQTGFTGNTIYF TGCGCCAGCACCCAGACAGGTTTTACTGGAAACACCATATATTTT
TRBJ2-3 once NA TRBV7-3 CASSLTEADTQYF TGTGCCAGCAGCTTAACGGAGGCAGATACGCAGTATTTT
TRBJ2-1 once NA TRBV10-1 CASSEGSSNEQFF TGCGCCAGCAGTGAGGGGAGTAGTAATGAGCAGTTCTTC
TRBJ1-2 NA NA TRBV7-9 CASTLRDGGFEGGYTF TGTGCCAGCACCCTGCGGGACGGGGGATTTGAGGGTGGCTACACCTTC
TRBJ1-2 NA NA TRBV29-1 CSVEDREEDGYTF TGCAGCGTTGAAGACAGGGAGGAAGATGGCTACACCTTC
TRBJ1-1 NA NA TRBV6-6 CASSDMDTEAFF TGTGCCAGCAGCGACATGGACACTGAAGCTTTCTTT
TRBJ1-5 NA NA TRBV4-2 CASSQDGRGGNQPQHF TGTGCCAGCAGCCAAGATGGGAGAGGCGGCAATCAGCCCCAGCATTTT
TRBJ2-7 NA NA TRBV7-6 CASSLGGGLGSYEQYF TGTGCCAGCAGCTTAGGCGGGGGCCTTGGCTCCTACGAGCAGTACTTC
TRBJ1-4 NA TRBD1 TRBV27 CASSSGGRGRGEKLFF TGTGCCAGCAGTTCGGGGGGCAGGGGGCGCGGTGAAAAACTGTTTTTT
TRBJ2-2 NA NA TRBV10-3 CAISAGVALNTGELFF TGTGCCATCAGTGCGGGGGTAGCGCTGAACACCGGGGAGCTGTTTTTT
TRBJ1-5 few TRBD1 TRBV2 CASRFRQGGDQPQHF TGTGCCAGCAGATTTAGACAGGGTGGAGATCAGCCCCAGCATTTT
TRBJ2-3 NA NA TRBV5-1 CASSLVQVTDTQYF TGCGCCAGCAGCTTGGTTCAGGTCACAGATACGCAGTATTTT
TRBJ1-2 NA NA TRBV7-2 CASSLPGRDGGYTF TGTGCCAGCAGCTTACCGGGGAGGGATGGTGGCTACACCTTC
TRBJ1-5 NA TRBD1 TRBV27 CASSLRTGSNQPQHF TGTGCCAGCAGTCTTAGGACAGGGAGCAATCAGCCCCAGCATTTT
TRBJ2-2 NA TRBD2 TRBV5-4 CASSSRTSGRPEGTGELFF TGTGCCAGCAGCTCTCGGACTAGCGGGAGGCCGGAGGGCACCGGGGAGCTGTTTTTT
TRBJ2-5 NA TRBD2 TRBV28 CASIRASGRGGVSETQYF TGTGCCAGCATTCGGGCTAGCGGGAGGGGAGGGGTGTCGGAGACCCAGTACTTC
TRBJ1-1 NA TRBD1 TRBV5-1 CASSFQQGVDTEAFF TGCGCCAGCAGCTTCCAACAGGGGGTAGACACTGAAGCTTTCTTT
TRBJ1-6 NA NA TRBV21-1 CASRGTANYNSPLHF TGTGCCAGCAGAGGGACAGCCAACTATAATTCACCCCTCCACTTT
TRBJ2-2 once NA TRBV2 CASKPGENTGELFF TGTGCCAGCAAACCAGGGGAAAACACCGGGGAGCTGTTTTTT
TRBJ2-1 NA NA TRBV5-6 CASSPGRNNEQFF TGTGCCAGCAGTCCCGGTAGAAACAATGAGCAGTTCTTC
TRBJ1-2 NA NA TRBV5-4 CASSPPPQGNYGYTF TGTGCCAGCAGCCCCCCCCCACAGGGCAACTATGGCTACACCTTC